This T cell receptor (beta chain) was recorded in a study of T cells after yellow fever vaccination. Background on the study: SMART-Seq v4 Ultra Low Input prepared the low-cell-number fractions.

The authors made TCR cDNA by 5'RACE template switching, adding a universal primer site and UMIs. TCRdb itself ran the 5' RACE reads through MiXCR, one entry per CDR3 protein. The data hold 300,000 or so distinct CDR3 sequences, with over 10% observed a single time. In this sample, this clonotype turned up a few times. Its antigen is as yet unknown. Findings and limits, study-wide: Secondary responses were weaker yet peaked faster, day 5 versus 15. Clones that expanded after primary vaccination mostly reappeared after the booster (just under 98% CD4, 88% CD8).

CDR1 and CDR2 (germline): MDHEN, SYDVKM. V was shortened by 5 bases and J by 2 bases, with 13 bases between the two germline ends. This CDR3 spans 14 amino acids. This TCR was sampled from a man aged 25-45 years who received the YFV17D yellow fever vaccine. The chain recombines TRBV28 with TRBJ2-7, with D unresolved. Sequenced here: CD4+ T cells sorted from PBMCs, sampled 45 days after the yellow fever booster vaccination. The CDR3 here is CASSLAQSAYEQYF. CDR3 sequence (DNA): TGTGCCAGCAGTCTCGCCCAATCCGCCTACGAGCAGTACTTC.